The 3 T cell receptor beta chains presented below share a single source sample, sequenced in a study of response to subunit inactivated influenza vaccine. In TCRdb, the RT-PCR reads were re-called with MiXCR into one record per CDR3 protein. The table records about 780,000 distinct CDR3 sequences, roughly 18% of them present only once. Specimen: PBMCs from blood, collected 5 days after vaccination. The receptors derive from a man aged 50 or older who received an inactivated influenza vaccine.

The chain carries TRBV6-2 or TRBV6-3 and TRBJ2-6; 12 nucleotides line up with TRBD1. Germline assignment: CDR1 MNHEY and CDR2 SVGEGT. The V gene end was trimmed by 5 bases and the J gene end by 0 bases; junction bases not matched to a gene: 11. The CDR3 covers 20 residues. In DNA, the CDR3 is TGTGCCAGCAGTCCCGGGACAGGGGGCACCAGTTTCTCTGGGGCCAACGTCCTGACTTTC. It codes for CASSPGTGGTSFSGANVLTF.

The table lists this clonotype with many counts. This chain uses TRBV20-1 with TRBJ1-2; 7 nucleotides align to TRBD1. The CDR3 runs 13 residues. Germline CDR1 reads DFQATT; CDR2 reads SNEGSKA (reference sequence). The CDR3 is CSQSHRGNYGYTF. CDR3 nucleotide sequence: TGCAGCCAATCGCACAGGGGAAACTATGGCTACACCTTC.

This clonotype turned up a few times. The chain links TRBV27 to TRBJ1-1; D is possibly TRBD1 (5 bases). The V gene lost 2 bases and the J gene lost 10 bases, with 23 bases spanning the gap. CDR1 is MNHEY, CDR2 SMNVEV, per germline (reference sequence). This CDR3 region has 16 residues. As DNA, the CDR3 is TGTGCCAGCAGTTTAATCGGGGGAGTCAAGATTAAGGGAGCTTTCTTT. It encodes CASSLIGGVKIKGAFF.